This TCR beta chain is from a study of vaccination and CD4 T cells after COVID-19. For this clonotype: Its antigen is unidentified.

Specified time point: late sampling 161 to 241 days after vaccination in three convalescent patients. Treatment here: approximately 10-day PBMC culture with coronavirus spike peptide pools or control peptides (ViraFEST assay). This CDR3 has 14 amino acids. Germline-derived CDR1 and CDR2 are MDHEN and SYDVKM. The V end lost 6 bases, the J end lost 0 bases, and 8 bases lay between the germline ends. Cultured CD4+ T cell DNA was sequenced using the Oncomine TCR Beta short-read assay. TCRdb independently ran MiXCR on the PCR reads; one entry per CDR3 protein. The data show over 20,000 distinct CDR3 sequences, with around a third seen just once and 2.5% to 3% held by the top ten.

Sequenced here: CD4+ T cells from blood, cultured in vitro, sampled about 7 months after SARS-CoV-2 vaccination. The source of this sequence is a human donor who had recovered from COVID-19. The chain joins TRBV28 to TRBJ2-2; no clear D. CDR3 residues: CASRSFPNTGELFF. CDR3 bases: TGTGCCAGCAGATCTTTTCCGAACACCGGGGAGCTGTTTTTT.